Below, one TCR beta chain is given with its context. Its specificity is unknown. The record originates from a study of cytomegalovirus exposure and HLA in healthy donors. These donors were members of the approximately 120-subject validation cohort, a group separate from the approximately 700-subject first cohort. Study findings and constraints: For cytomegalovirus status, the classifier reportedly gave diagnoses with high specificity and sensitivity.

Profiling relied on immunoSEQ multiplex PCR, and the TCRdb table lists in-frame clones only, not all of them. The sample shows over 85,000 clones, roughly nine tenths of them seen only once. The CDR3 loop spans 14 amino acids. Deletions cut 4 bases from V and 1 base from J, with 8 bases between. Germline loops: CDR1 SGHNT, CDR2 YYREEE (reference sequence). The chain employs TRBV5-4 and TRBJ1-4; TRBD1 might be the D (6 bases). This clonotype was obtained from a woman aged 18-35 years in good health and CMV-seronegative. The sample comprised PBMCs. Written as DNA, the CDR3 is TGTGCCAGCAGCCCGGGACAAACTAATGAAAAACTGTTTTTT. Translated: CASSPGQTNEKLFF.